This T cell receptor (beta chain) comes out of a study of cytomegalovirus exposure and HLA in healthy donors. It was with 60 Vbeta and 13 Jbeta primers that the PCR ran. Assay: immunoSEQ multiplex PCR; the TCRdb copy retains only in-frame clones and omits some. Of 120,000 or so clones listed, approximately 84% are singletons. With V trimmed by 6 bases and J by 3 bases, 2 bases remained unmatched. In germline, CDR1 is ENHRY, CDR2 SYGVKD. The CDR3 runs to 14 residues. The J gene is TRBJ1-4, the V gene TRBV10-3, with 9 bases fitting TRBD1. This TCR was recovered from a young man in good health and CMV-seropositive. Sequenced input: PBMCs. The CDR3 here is CAIRGQGSNEKLFF. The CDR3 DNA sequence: TGTGCCATCAGGGGACAGGGTTCTAATGAAAAACTGTTTTTT.